One and the same sample provided the 10 T cell receptor beta chains below, sequenced in a study of beta chain features in type 1 diabetes. Reverse transcription of all isolated RNA meant that expressed TCRB transcripts were sequenced. Sequenced by immunoSEQ multiplex PCR; TCRdb stores in-frame clones only, minus some. Here the sample spans 95,000 to 150,000 clones, 17% being singletons. Whole-study findings and limits: People with Type 1 diabetes carried modestly yet significantly shorter TCRB CDR3s in all four CD4+ subsets.

These TCRs' antigens remain unknown. Material: central memory CD4+ T cells from blood. The receptor source for this set is a man between 18 and 29 years old with type 1 diabetes.

The V call is TRBV29-1, the J call TRBJ2-3, with D tentatively TRBD1 (6 bases). Trimming took off 5 bases at V and 3 bases at J, with 15 bases between the two ends. Germline V gene data show CDR1 as SQVTM and CDR2 as ANQGSEA. The CDR3 contains 14 residues. Written as DNA, the CDR3 is TGCAGCGTTTCCGCAGGGGAAGTGACAGATACGCAGTATTTT. Its protein product is CSVSAGEVTDTQYF.

The V call is TRBV5-4, the J call TRBJ1-1, with D uncertain. Germline values: CDR1 SGHNT, CDR2 YYREEE (reference sequence). V gave up 1 base and J gave up 6 bases, with 16 bases separating them. CDR3 length: 15 residues. CDR3 sequence reads: CASSLHAGLGAEAFF. The CDR3 region has the DNA TGTGCCAGCAGCTTGCATGCCGGGCTAGGTGCTGAAGCTTTCTTT.

This clone was observed a handful of times. V is TRBV4-2 and J is TRBJ2-5; 12 bases are a match to TRBD2. V dropped 0 bases and J dropped 2; count of bases not matched to a gene: 13. Germline V CDR1 and CDR2: LGHNA, YNFKEQ. This CDR3 contains 20 residues. The CDR3, as DNA: TGTGCCAGCAGCCAAGATCGAGCGACTAGCGGGGGCCACTCTCAAGAGACCCAGTACTTC. This translates into CASSQDRATSGGHSQETQYF.

This chain links TRBV30 with TRBJ1-1; D possibly corresponds to TRBD1 (5 bases). CDR1 and CDR2 from the germline V gene are GTSNPN and SVGIG (reference sequence). The CDR3 runs to 12 residues. V lost 3 bases to trimming and J lost 5 bases, with 10 bases between them. In nucleotides, the CDR3 is TGTGCCTGGAGAAGGGACTTTACTGAAGCTTTCTTT. Protein: CAWRRDFTEAFF.

There are a few counts of this clone. The chain joins TRBV2 to TRBJ2-7; 10 nucleotides agree with TRBD2. V was clipped by 5 bases and J by 3 bases; unmatched bases: 10. Germline V lookup: CDR1 SNHLY, CDR2 FYNNEI. There are 16 residues in the CDR3. The CDR3 loop reads CASSRTSGISVYEQYF. The CDR3 DNA sequence: TGTGCCAGCAGTCGAACTAGCGGGATATCGGTCTACGAGCAGTACTTC. Full variable domain (remainder filled in from reference TRBV2 and TRBJ2-7): EPEVTQTPSHQVTQMGQEVILRCVPISNHLYFYWYRQILGQKVEFLVSFYNNEISEKSEIFDDQFSVERPDGSNFTLKIRSTKLEDSAMYFCASSRTSGISVYEQYFGPGTRLTVT.

The chain recombines TRBV7-2 with TRBJ2-1; 11 bases are shared with TRBD2. V shed 4 bases, J shed 9 bases, and the junction held 11 bases outside the gene matches. There are 16 residues in the CDR3. The germline V gene has CDR1 SGHTA and CDR2 FQGNSA. CDR3 sequence: CASSSSGTSGVGEQFF. Here the CDR3 DNA reads TGTGCCAGCAGCTCCTCCGGGACTAGCGGCGTCGGTGAGCAGTTCTTC.

The chain employs TRBV5-6 and TRBJ1-5, with 10 positions matching TRBD1. CDR3 size: 16 residues. With V trimmed by 3 bases and J by 2 bases, 5 bases remained unmatched. The V gene's germline CDR1 is SGHDT and CDR2 YYEEEE. The CDR3 DNA reads TGTGCCAGCAGCTCAACCGGGACAGGGGGCAATCAGCCCCAGCATTTT. Its translation: CASSSTGTGGNQPQHF.

V usage is TRBV2 and J usage is TRBJ2-3; the D is unclear. Trimming shortened V by 8 bases and J by 2 bases, and 17 bases separated the two germline ends. CDR1 SNHLY and CDR2 FYNNEI come from the germline V gene. This CDR3 region has 15 residues. In nucleotides, the CDR3 is TGTGCCAGCCTACTACTACAAGATCTCACAGATACGCAGTATTTT. Translation gives CASLLLQDLTDTQYF.

This clone occurred a few times. This chain links TRBV19 with TRBJ2-1; TRBD1 aligns across 9 bases. Trimming removed 5 bases from V and 8 bases from J; junction bases left unmatched: 7. The CDR3 is made up of 14 amino acids. In germline, CDR1 is LNHDA, CDR2 SQIVND (reference sequence). This CDR3 is CASSSPGQGYEQFF. The CDR3, as DNA: TGTGCCAGTAGTTCTCCGGGACAGGGATATGAGCAGTTCTTC.

This chain connects TRBV5-6 to TRBJ1-5; 8 nucleotides match TRBD1. The ends lost 4 bases at V and 4 bases at J; junction bases unmatched: 7. Looked up from germline, CDR1 is SGHDT and CDR2 is YYEEEE. The CDR3 consists of 15 residues. CDR3 region: CASSRGQGPNQPQHF. In DNA form, the CDR3 reads TGTGCCAGCAGCCGCGGACAGGGACCTAATCAGCCCCAGCATTTT.